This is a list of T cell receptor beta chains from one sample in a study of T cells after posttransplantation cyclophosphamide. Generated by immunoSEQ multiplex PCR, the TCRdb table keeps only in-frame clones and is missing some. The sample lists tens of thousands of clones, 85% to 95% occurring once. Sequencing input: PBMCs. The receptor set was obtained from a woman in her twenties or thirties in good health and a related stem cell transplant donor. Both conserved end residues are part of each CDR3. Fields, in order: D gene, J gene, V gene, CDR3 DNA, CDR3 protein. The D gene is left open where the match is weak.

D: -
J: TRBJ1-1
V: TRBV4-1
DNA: TGCGCCAGCAGCCAAGAAGGTCAAATGAACACTGAAGCTTTCTTT
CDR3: CASSQEGQMNTEAFF

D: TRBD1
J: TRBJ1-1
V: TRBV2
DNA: TGTGCCAGCATTCTGGACAGGGGCCCGAACACTGAAGCTTTCTTT
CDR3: CASILDRGPNTEAFF

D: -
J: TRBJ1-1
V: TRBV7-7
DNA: TGTGCCAGCAGCTCGGCGGGGGGTAGGTCTGAAGCTTTCTTT
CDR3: CASSSAGGRSEAFF

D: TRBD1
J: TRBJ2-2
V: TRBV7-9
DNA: TGTGCCAGCAGCGCCAGAATACAGGGGCGGGCCACCGGGGAGCTGTTTTTT
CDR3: CASSARIQGRATGELFF

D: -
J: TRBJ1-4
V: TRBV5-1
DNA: TGCGCCAGCAGTATGTCGGGGAGGGGTGATGAAAAACTGTTTTTT
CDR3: CASSMSGRGDEKLFF

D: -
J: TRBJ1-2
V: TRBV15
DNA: TGTGCCACCAGCAAAGTCATCGAGCCTTATGGCTACACCTTC
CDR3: CATSKVIEPYGYTF

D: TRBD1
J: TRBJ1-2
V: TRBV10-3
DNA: TGTGCCATCAGTGAGTCCCGGGACAGCCCAGGGGCTAACTATGGCTACACCTTC
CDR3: CAISESRDSPGANYGYTF

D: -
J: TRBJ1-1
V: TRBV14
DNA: TGTGCCAGCAGCCAAGTGCCCGGAGAGAGGACTGAAGCTTTCTTT
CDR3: CASSQVPGERTEAFF

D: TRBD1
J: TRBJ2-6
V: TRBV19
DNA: TGTGCCAGTAGTATAGATAGGACAGGGGGCTCTGGGGCCAACGTCCTGACTTTC
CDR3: CASSIDRTGGSGANVLTF

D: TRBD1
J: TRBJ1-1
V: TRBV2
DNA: TGTGCCAGCAGTGGACAGGGGGCAACTGAAGCTTTCTTT
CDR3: CASSGQGATEAFF

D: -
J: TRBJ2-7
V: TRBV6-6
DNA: TGTGCCAGCAGTTACGGGACAAGCTCTTACGAGCAGTACTTC
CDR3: CASSYGTSSYEQYF

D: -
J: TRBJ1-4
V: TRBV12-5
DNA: TGTGCTAGTCTTTGGTCCAGGAATGAAAAACTGTTTTTT
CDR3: CASLWSRNEKLFF

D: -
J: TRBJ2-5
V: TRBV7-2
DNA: TGTGCCAGCAGCTTATCGTGGACAGATACAGAGACCCAGTACTTC
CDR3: CASSLSWTDTETQYF

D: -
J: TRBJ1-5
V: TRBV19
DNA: TGTGCCAGTAGGATTATAGGTCCCAGTCAGCCCCAGCATTTT
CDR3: CASRIIGPSQPQHF

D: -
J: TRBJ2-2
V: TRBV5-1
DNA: TGCGCCAGCACCCGGTTGGCGGGCACCGGGGAGCTGTTTTTT
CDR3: CASTRLAGTGELFF

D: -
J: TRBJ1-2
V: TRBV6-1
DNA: TGTGCCAGCAGGCTCCCTTCAGGGTATGGCTACACCTTC
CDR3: CASRLPSGYGYTF

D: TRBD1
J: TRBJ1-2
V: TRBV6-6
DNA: TGTGCCAGCAGTTACCGAGATGGCAGGGGGAACTATGGCTACACCTTC
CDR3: CASSYRDGRGNYGYTF

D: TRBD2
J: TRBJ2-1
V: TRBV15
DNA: TGTGCCACCCGCCAGGGGCGGGGGGGCTGGGAGCAGTTCTTC
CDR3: CATRQGRGGWEQFF

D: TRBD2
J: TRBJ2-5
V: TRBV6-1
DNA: TGTGCCAGCAGTGCGCTAGCGGGGGGGCATCAAGAGACCCAGTACTTC
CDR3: CASSALAGGHQETQYF

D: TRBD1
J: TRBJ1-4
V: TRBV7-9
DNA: TGTGCCAGCAGCTTGGGCTCGACAGGGCTTAATGAAAAACTGTTTTTT
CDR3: CASSLGSTGLNEKLFF

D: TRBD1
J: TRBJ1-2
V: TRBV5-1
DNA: TGCGCCAGCAGCTTGGGGGGACAGGGTCACTATGGCTACACCTTC
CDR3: CASSLGGQGHYGYTF

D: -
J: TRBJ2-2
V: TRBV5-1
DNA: TGCGCCAGCAGCTCTTCCGGAGGGGTTCCCGGGGAGCTGTTTTTT
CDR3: CASSSSGGVPGELFF

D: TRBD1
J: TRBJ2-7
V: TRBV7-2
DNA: TGTGCCAGCAGCTTCTGGGACAGGGGGGAGCAGTACTTC
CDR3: CASSFWDRGEQYF

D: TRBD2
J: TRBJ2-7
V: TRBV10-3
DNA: TGTGCCATCAGTACGAGCGGGGGGGCGGGCATCTATGAGCAGTACTTC
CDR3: CAISTSGGAGIYEQYF

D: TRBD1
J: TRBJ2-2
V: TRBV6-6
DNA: TGTGCCAGCAGTTTAGGACAGGGGACCGGGGAGCTGTTTTTT
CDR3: CASSLGQGTGELFF